These 21 T cell receptor beta chains originate from one sample sequenced in a study of blood T cells in healthy people across ages. Together with a sample-barcoded 5' primer, a J-beta primer mix was included in a second PCR lasting about 7 to 11 cycles. Each CDR3 protein is one row after TCRdb ran MiXCR on the 5' RACE reads. This sample has around 1,100,000 distinct CDR3 sequences, with more than 30% found just once. The sequenced sample was blood. These receptors came from a man younger than 35 in good health.

The rearrangement links TRBV7-3 to TRBJ2-3, with D maybe TRBD1 (5 bases). Germline V gene data show CDR1 as SGHTA and CDR2 as FQGTGA. The V end lost 0 bases, the J end lost 3 bases, and 10 bases lay between the germline ends. The CDR3 runs to 15 residues. The CDR3 reads CASSLTFRATDTQYF. CDR3 coding DNA: TGTGCCAGCAGCTTAACTTTCAGGGCAACAGATACGCAGTATTTT.

This clonotype has only a few counts. V and J are TRBV12-3 or TRBV12-4 and TRBJ2-7; 9 positions agree with TRBD1. The J call may not be correct, given that the DNA end is closer to TRBJ2-5. This CDR3 spans 15 amino acids. The CDR3 loop is CASSQQGAGKETQYF. For the CDR3, the DNA is TGTGCCAGCAGTCAACAGGGGGCGGGGAAAGAGACCCAGTACTTC.

This clonotype was counted only a few times. J is TRBJ2-2 and V is TRBV28, with D possibly being TRBD1 (6 bases). The V end was cut by 5 bases, the J end by 2 bases, with 15 bases between. The germline CDR1 and CDR2 sequences are MDHEN and SYDVKM. The CDR3 consists of 16 residues. The CDR3 DNA reads as TGTGCCAGCAGTCTTGGACAGCTCACTAACACCGGGGAGCTGTTTTTT. It codes for CASSLGQLTNTGELFF.

This clonotype was seen only a few times. The chain is built from TRBV2 and TRBJ2-3; a weak D match, TRBD2 (6 bases). The V gene's germline CDR1 is SNHLY and CDR2 FYNNEI. V dropped 5 bases and J dropped 0 bases, with 12 bases sitting between them. CDR3 size: 15 residues. The CDR3 nucleotides are TGTGCCAGCAGTCGATCCGGGACTAGCACAGATACGCAGTATTTT. It is translated as CASSRSGTSTDTQYF.

This clonotype was recorded a few times. V gene TRBV5-1 combines with J gene TRBJ2-3, with 9 bases that match TRBD2. Germline V gene lookup returns CDR1 SGHRS and CDR2 YFSETQ. CDR3 length: 15 residues. V was pared by 4 bases and J by 1 base, with 4 bases of the junction left unmatched. CDR3 nucleotide sequence: TGCGCCAGCAGCGTGAGACTAGCGGGCACAGATACGCAGTATTTT. Translated, it gives CASSVRLAGTDTQYF.

In this sample, this clonotype turned up a few times. This chain uses TRBV20-1 with TRBJ2-5; D uncertain. CDR3 length: 12 amino acids. V was pared by 6 bases and J by 5 bases, with 13 bases between. Germline V gene sequence: CDR1 DFQATT, CDR2 SNEGSKA (reference sequence). CDR3: CSAILVEETQYF. The CDR3 bases are TGCAGTGCAATCCTGGTGGAGGAGACCCAGTACTTC.

This clonotype has just a few counts. The CDR3 DNA follows: TGTGCCAGCAGCCTTCGGAGAACAACAGGGCTAGACGAGCAGTACTTC. Translating it yields CASSLRRTTGLDEQYF. The V and J genes are TRBV7-9 and TRBJ2-7, with D tentatively TRBD1 (6 bases). There are 16 residues in the CDR3. V gave up 5 bases and J gave up 5 bases, with 22 bases separating them. Germline CDR1 reads SEHNR; CDR2 reads FQNEAQ (reference sequence).

The CDR3 loop is CSARDVDGDEKLFF. In DNA, the CDR3 is TGCAGTGCTAGAGATGTGGACGGAGATGAAAAACTGTTTTTT. The genes are TRBV20-1 and TRBJ1-4; D is unclear. Looked up from germline, CDR1 is DFQATT and CDR2 is SNEGSKA (reference sequence). This CDR3 spans 14 amino acids. V lost 0 bases and J 6 bases, leaving 11 bases between the germline ends.

The chain joins TRBV7-2 to TRBJ1-1; D is ambiguous. There are 14 residues in the CDR3. The V gene's germline CDR1 is SGHTA and CDR2 FQGNSA. Trimming removed 1 base at V and 3 bases at J, with 9 bases between. This chain's CDR3 is CASSLGSGDTEAFF. CDR3 DNA: TGTGCCAGCAGCTTAGGGTCTGGGGACACTGAAGCTTTCTTT. The variable domain in full, with the rest retrieved from reference TRBV7-2 and TRBJ1-1, is GAGVSQSPSNKVTEKGKDVELRCDPISGHTALYWYRQSLGQGLEFLIYFQGNSAPDKSGLPSDRFSAERTGGSVSTLTIQRTQQEDSAVYLCASSLGSGDTEAFFGQGTRLTVV.

CDR3 protein: CASSHRDRFSDTQYF. Written as DNA, the CDR3 is TGTGCCAGCAGCCACCGGGACAGATTTTCGGATACGCAGTATTTT. The rearrangement joins TRBV7-8 to TRBJ2-3, with 7 bases lining up with TRBD1. The CDR3 length is 15 residues. V was pared by 5 bases and J by 6 bases, with 11 bases of the junction left unmatched. The germline CDR1 and CDR2 sequences are SGHVS and FQNEAQ. Full variable domain (remainder filled in from reference TRBV7-8 and TRBJ2-3): GAGVSQSPRYKVAKRGQDVALRCDPISGHVSLFWYQQALGQGPEFLTYFQNEAQLDKSGLPSDRFFAERPEGSVSTLKIQRTQQEDSAVYLCASSHRDRFSDTQYFGPGTRLTVL.

In its sample, this clonotype was seen a few times. This chain uses TRBV5-6 with TRBJ2-1, with 7 bases aligning to TRBD1. CDR3 length: 15 residues. J was trimmed by 5 bases and V by 1 base; bases with no gene match: 6. CDR1 and CDR2 (germline): SGHDT, YYEEEE. In DNA form, the CDR3 reads TGTGCCAGCAGCTTGAGGGGGCGCTACCACAATGAGCAGTTCTTC. The encoded protein is CASSLRGRYHNEQFF.

This sequence joins TRBV20-1 and TRBJ1-3; 7 bases agree with TRBD1. CDR3 length: 11 amino acids. J gave up 7 bases and V 6 bases, and 3 bases lay outside the gene matches. Germline assignment: CDR1 DFQATT and CDR2 SNEGSKA (reference sequence). In DNA, the CDR3 is TGCAGTGCCGGGGGACAGAACACCATATATTTT. Encoded protein: CSAGGQNTIYF.

The J gene is TRBJ1-2, the V gene TRBV30; 7 bases map to TRBD1. The germline V gene encodes CDR1 GTSNPN and CDR2 SVGIG (reference sequence). The CDR3 contains 14 residues. Trimming at V came to 2 bases and at J to 4 bases, leaving 7 bases not matched to a gene. The CDR3 DNA follows: TGTGCCTGGAGTCCCGACAGGGTCCCCTATGGCTACACCTTC. It specifies CAWSPDRVPYGYTF.

This clonotype was found a few times. This rearrangement joins TRBV7-9 to TRBJ1-1; the D gene is possibly TRBD1 (6 bases). Germline lookup yields CDR1 SEHNR and CDR2 FQNEAQ (reference sequence). The CDR3 is 16 residues long. V lost 6 bases and J 1 base, leaving 18 bases between the germline ends. The CDR3 DNA reads as TGTGCCAGCAGGCCAGGCGCGGGACACAAGAACACTGAAGCTTTCTTT. This encodes CASRPGAGHKNTEAFF.

This sequence joins TRBV11-2 and TRBJ2-5; 8 bases are shared with TRBD2. Trimming took 6 bases from V and 11 from J; bases not matched to a gene: 17. The CDR3 totals 15 residues. Germline CDR1 reads SGHAT; CDR2 reads FQNNGV. The CDR3 region is CASRISGRIYNEQYF. The CDR3 DNA follows: TGTGCCAGCAGAATAAGCGGGAGAATATACAATGAGCAGTACTTC.

V and J are TRBV4-3 and TRBJ1-2; D not certain. Germline loops: CDR1 LGHNA, CDR2 YSLEER. The CDR3 has 14 amino acids. V lost 1 base and J lost 3, with 9 bases in between. The CDR3 region has the DNA TGCGCCAGCAGCCAAGGTCTGAGACACTATGGCTACACCTTC. Its protein product is CASSQGLRHYGYTF.

The chain uses TRBV27 and TRBJ2-2; TRBD2 agrees at 8 bases. The CDR3 covers 16 residues. CDR1 is MNHEY, CDR2 SMNVEV, per germline (reference sequence). With V trimmed by 1 base and J by 3 bases, 4 bases remained unmatched. The CDR3 DNA reads TGTGCCAGCAGTTTATATGGTAGCGGGGACACCGGGGAGCTGTTTTTT. Protein product: CASSLYGSGDTGELFF.

V usage is TRBV20-1 and J usage is TRBJ2-7, with D hard to call. Germline V gene sequence: CDR1 DFQATT, CDR2 SNEGSKA (reference sequence). With 1 base removed from V and 2 bases from J, the gap between germline ends came to 18 bases. The CDR3 is made up of 16 amino acids. The CDR3 here is CSARVGRTLQAYEQYF. The CDR3 DNA is TGCAGTGCTAGAGTTGGAAGGACCCTTCAAGCCTACGAGCAGTACTTC.

This clonotype showed up just a few times. A read error may produce the germline difference seen at one junction end. The J gene is TRBJ1-6, the V gene TRBV25-1; D remains ambiguous. CDR3 size: 15 residues. Germline CDR1 is MGHDK and CDR2 is SYGVNS. As DNA, the CDR3 is TGTGCCAGCAGTGAATTTTCCAGTAATAATTCACCCCCCCACTTT. Amino acids: CASSEFSSNNSPPHF.

The gene calls are TRBV24-1 and TRBJ2-1; D perhaps matches TRBD2 (5 bases). Germline values: CDR1 KGHDR, CDR2 SFDVKD. V dropped 7 bases and J dropped 2 bases, with 17 bases sitting between them. The CDR3 extends over 16 amino acids. CDR3 nucleotides: TGTGCCACCAGCCCCCGACGGGAACTAACCTACAATGAGCAGTTCTTC. Protein: CATSPRRELTYNEQFF.

There are a few counts of this clonotype. The rearrangement joins TRBV9 to TRBJ1-6, with 7 bases aligning to TRBD1. CDR3 length: 15 amino acids. Per germline, CDR1 SGDLS and CDR2 YYNGEE. V shed 3 bases and J 7 bases; nucleotides not matched to a gene: 7. CDR3 loop: CASSAAGTENSPLHF. The CDR3 region has the DNA TGTGCCAGCAGCGCAGCCGGGACAGAGAATTCACCCCTCCACTTT.